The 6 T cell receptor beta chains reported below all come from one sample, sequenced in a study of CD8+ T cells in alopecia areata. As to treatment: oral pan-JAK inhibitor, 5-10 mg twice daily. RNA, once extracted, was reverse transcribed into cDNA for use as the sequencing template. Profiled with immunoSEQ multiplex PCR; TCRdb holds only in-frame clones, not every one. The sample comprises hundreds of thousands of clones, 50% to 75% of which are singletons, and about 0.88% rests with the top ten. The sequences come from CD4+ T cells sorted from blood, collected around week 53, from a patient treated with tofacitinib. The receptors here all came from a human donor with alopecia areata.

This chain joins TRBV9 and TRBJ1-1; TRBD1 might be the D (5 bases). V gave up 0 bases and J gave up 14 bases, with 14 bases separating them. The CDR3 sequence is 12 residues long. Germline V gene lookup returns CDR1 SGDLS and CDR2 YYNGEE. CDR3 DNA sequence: TGTGCCAGCAGCGTAGCAAGGGGCCGGCAGTTCTTT. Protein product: CASSVARGRQFF.

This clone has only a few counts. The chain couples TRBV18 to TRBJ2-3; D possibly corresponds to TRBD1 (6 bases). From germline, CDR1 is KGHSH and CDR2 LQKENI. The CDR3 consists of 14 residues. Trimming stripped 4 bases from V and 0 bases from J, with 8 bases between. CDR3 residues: CASSRGQSTDTQYF. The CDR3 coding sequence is TGTGCCAGCTCACGGGGACAAAGCACAGATACGCAGTATTTT.

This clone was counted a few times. CDR3 DNA: TGTGCCAGCAGTGACTCTGGTCCCCCGGGGTATAGCAATCAGCCCCAGCATTTT. Its translation is CASSDSGPPGYSNQPQHF. The chain has TRBV6-4 and TRBJ1-5, with D hard to call. V dropped 0 bases and J dropped 0 bases, with 15 bases sitting between them. Germline CDR1 and CDR2: MRHNA and SNTAGT. The CDR3 contains 18 residues.

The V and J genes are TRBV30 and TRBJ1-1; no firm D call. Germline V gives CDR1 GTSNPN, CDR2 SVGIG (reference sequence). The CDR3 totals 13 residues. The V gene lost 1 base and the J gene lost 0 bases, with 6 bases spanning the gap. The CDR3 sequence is CAWSAGMNTEAFF. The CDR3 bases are TGTGCCTGGAGTGCCGGTATGAACACTGAAGCTTTCTTT.

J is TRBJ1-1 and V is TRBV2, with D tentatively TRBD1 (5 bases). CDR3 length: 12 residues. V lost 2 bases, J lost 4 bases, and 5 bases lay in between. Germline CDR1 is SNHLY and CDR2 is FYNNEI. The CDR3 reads CASSEQGTEAFF. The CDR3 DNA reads TGTGCCAGCAGTGAACAGGGCACTGAAGCTTTCTTT. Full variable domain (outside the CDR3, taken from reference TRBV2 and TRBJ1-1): EPEVTQTPSHQVTQMGQEVILRCVPISNHLYFYWYRQILGQKVEFLVSFYNNEISEKSEIFDDQFSVERPDGSNFTLKIRSTKLEDSAMYFCASSEQGTEAFFGQGTRLTVV.

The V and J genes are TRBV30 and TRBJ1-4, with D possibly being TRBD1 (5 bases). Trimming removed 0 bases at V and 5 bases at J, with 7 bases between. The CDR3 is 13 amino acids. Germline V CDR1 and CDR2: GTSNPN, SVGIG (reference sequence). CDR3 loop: CAWSVWGNEKLFF. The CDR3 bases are TGTGCCTGGAGTGTATGGGGCAATGAAAAACTGTTTTTT. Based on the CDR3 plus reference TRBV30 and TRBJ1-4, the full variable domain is SQTIHQWPATLVQPVGSPLSLECTVEGTSNPNLYWYRQAAGRGLQLLFYSVGIGQISSEVPQNLSASRPQDRQFILSSKKLLLSDSGFYLCAWSVWGNEKLFFGSGTQLSVL.